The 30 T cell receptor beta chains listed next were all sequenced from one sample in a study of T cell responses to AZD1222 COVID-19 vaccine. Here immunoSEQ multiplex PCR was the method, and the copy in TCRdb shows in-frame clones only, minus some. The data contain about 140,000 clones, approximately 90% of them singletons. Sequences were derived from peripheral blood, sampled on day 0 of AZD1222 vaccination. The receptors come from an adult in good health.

CDR3: CASSFAGGTDTQYF. The CDR3 nucleotides read TGTGCCAGCAGCTTTGCGGGGGGGACAGATACGCAGTATTTT. This chain links TRBV5-4 with TRBJ2-3; 9 bases match TRBD2. CDR1 is SGHNT and CDR2 is YYREEE in the germline V gene (reference sequence). J gave up 3 bases and V 2 bases, and 1 base lay outside the gene matches. CDR3 length: 14 amino acids.

The CDR3, as DNA: TGTGCCAGCTCACCACCGAACTATGGCTACACCTTC. Encoded protein: CASSPPNYGYTF. The chain is built from TRBV18 and TRBJ1-2; D unresolved. The CDR3 has 12 residues. Germline CDR1 is KGHSH and CDR2 is LQKENI. Trimming removed 0 bases at V and 2 bases at J, with 1 base between.

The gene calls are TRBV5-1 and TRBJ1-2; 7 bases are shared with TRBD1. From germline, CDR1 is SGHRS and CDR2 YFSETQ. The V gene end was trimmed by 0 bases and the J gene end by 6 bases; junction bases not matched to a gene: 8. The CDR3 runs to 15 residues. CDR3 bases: TGCGCCAGCAGCTTGGTCCGGGGAGGGGGCGATGGCTACACCTTC. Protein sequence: CASSLVRGGGDGYTF.

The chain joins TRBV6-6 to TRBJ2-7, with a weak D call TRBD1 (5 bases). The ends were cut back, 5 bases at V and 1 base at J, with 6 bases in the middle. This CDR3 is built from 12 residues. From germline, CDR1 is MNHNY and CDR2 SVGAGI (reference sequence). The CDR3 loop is CASSTGSYEQYF. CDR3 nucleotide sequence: TGTGCCAGCAGTACAGGATCCTACGAGCAGTACTTC.

CDR3 coding DNA: TGCGCCAGCACACCTGACAAGACGGATAACTATGGCTACACCTTC. Residues: CASTPDKTDNYGYTF. The rearrangement links TRBV10-1 to TRBJ1-2, with unresolved D. Germline CDR1 WNHNN, CDR2 SYGVQD (reference sequence). The V gene lost 7 bases and the J gene lost 1 base, with 16 bases spanning the gap. CDR3 length: 15 amino acids.

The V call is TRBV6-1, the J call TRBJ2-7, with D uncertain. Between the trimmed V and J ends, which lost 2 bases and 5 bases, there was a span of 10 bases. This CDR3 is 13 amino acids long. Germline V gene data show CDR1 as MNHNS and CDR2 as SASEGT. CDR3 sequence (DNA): TGTGCCAGCAGTGAAACGGAGTGGGACGAGCAGTACTTC. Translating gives CASSETEWDEQYF.

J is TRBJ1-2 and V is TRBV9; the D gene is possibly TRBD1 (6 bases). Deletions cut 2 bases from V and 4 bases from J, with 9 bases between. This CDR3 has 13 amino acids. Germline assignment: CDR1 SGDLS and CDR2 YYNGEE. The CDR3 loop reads CASSVLGGYGYTF. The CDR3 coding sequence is TGTGCCAGCAGCGTCCTAGGGGGCTATGGCTACACCTTC.

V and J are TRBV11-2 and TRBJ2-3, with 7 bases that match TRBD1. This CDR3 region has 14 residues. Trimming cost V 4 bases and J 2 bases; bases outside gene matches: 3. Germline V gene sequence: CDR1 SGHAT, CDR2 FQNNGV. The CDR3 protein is CASSSGQATDTQYF. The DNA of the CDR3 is TGTGCCAGCAGCTCAGGACAGGCCACAGATACGCAGTATTTT.

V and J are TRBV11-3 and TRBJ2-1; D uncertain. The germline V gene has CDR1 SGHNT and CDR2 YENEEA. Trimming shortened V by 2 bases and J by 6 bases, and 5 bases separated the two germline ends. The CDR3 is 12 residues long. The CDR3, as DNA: TGTGCCAGCAGCTTAAATGCCAATGAGCAGTTCTTC. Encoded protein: CASSLNANEQFF.

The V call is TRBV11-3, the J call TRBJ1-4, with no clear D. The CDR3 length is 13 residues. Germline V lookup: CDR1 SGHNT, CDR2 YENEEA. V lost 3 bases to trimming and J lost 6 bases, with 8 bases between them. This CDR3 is CASSFSGYEKLFF. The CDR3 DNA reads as TGTGCCAGCAGCTTCTCGGGGTATGAAAAACTGTTTTTT.

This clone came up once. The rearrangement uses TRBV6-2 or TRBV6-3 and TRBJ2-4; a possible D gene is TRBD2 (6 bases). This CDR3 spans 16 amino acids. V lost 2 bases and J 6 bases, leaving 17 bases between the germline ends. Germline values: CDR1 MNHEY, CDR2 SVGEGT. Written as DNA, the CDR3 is TGTGCCAGCAGTTACGAGCGGGTTACCGGGAGAAACATTCAGTACTTC. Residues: CASSYERVTGRNIQYF.

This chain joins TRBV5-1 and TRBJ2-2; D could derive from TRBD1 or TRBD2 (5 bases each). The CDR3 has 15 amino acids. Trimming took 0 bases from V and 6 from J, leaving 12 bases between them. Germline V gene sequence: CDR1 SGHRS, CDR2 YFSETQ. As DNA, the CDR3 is TGCGCCAGCAGCTTGGGATCCGGGGCGGCCGGGGAGCTGTTTTTT. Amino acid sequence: CASSLGSGAAGELFF.

The CDR3 loop reads CASSEGSGGQQFF. As DNA, the CDR3 is TGTGCCAGCAGTGAGGGTAGCGGGGGCCAGCAGTTCTTC. This chain uses TRBV6-4 with TRBJ2-1; 9 bases are shared with TRBD2. The CDR3 is 13 amino acids. The junction had 5 bases not matched to a gene; V was cut back by 3 bases and J by 11 bases. CDR1 and CDR2 from the germline V gene are MRHNA and SNTAGT.

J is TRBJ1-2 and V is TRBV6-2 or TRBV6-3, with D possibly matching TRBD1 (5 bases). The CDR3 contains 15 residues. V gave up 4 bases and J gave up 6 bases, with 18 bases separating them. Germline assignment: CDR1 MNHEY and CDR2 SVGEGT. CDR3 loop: CASSWKRGEGHGYTF. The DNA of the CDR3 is TGTGCCAGCAGTTGGAAGAGGGGCGAGGGCCATGGCTACACCTTC.

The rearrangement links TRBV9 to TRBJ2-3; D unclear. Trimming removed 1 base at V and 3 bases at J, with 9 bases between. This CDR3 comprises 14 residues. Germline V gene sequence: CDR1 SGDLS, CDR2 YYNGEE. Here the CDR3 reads CASSVQTETDTQYF. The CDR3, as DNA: TGTGCCAGCAGCGTACAGACCGAGACAGATACGCAGTATTTT.

The CDR3, as DNA: TGTGCCAGCAGATACCCAGGACTAGCGGGGAGCACAGATACGCAGTATTTT. Translation gives CASRYPGLAGSTDTQYF. The chain joins TRBV28 to TRBJ2-3; 12 bases are a match to TRBD2. Germline trimming cut 6 bases from V and 0 bases from J; bases unmatched to any gene: 7. This CDR3 region has 17 residues. Germline-derived CDR1 and CDR2 are MDHEN and SYDVKM. The full variable domain, in which reference TRBV28 and TRBJ2-3 provide the parts outside the CDR3, is DVKVTQSSRYLVKRTGEKVFLECVQDMDHENMFWYRQDPGLGLRLIYFSYDVKMKEKGDIPEGYSVSREKKERFSLILESASTNQTSMYLCASRYPGLAGSTDTQYFGPGTRLTVL.

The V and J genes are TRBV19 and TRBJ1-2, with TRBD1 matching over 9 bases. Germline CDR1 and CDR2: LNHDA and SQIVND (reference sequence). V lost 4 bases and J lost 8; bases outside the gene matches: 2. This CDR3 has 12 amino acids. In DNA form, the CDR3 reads TGTGCCAGTAGTAAACAGGGGGCCGGCTACACCTTC. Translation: CASSKQGAGYTF.

This CDR3 is CASSQLDLVQPGEQYF. The DNA for the CDR3 is TGCGCCAGCAGCCAGCTAGACTTGGTTCAACCGGGCGAGCAGTACTTC. The V call is TRBV4-1, the J call TRBJ2-7, with D uncertain. CDR1 and CDR2 (germline): MGHRA, YSYEKL. The V end was cut by 3 bases, the J end by 6 bases, with 21 bases between. The CDR3 covers 16 residues.

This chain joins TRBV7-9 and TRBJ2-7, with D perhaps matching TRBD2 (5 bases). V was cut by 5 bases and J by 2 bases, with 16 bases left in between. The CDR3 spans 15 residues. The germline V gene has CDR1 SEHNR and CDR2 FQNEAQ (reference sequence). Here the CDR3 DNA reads TGTGCCAGCAGCGATACATTTACAGCGGCCTACGAGCAGTACTTC. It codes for CASSDTFTAAYEQYF.

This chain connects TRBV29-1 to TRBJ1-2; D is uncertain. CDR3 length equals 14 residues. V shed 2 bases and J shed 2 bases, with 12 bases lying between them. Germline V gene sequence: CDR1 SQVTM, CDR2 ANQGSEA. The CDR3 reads CSVEIRLGNYGYTF. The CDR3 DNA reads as TGCAGCGTTGAAATACGATTGGGAAACTATGGCTACACCTTC.

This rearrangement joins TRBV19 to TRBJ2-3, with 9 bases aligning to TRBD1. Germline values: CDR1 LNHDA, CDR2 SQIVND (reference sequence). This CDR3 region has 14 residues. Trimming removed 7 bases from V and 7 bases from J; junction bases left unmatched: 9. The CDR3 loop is CASTTGQGPNTQYF. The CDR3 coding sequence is TGTGCCAGTACTACGGGACAGGGCCCAAATACGCAGTATTTT. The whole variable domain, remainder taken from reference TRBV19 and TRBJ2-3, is DGGITQSPKYLFRKEGQNVTLSCEQNLNHDAMYWYRQDPGQGLRLIYYSQIVNDFQKGDIAEGYSVSREKKESFPLTVTSAQKNPTAFYLCASTTGQGPNTQYFGPGTRLTVL.

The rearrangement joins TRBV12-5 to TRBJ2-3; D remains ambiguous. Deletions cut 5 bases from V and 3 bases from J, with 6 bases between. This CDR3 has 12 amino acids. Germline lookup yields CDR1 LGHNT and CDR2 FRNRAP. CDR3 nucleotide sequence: TGTGCTAGTGGTCCGCGTACAGATACGCAGTATTTT. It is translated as CASGPRTDTQYF.

The CDR3 bases are TGTGCCAGCAGCTCGGACAGGTCAACCTACAATGAGCAGTTCTTC. Translation: CASSSDRSTYNEQFF. The rearrangement links TRBV11-2 to TRBJ2-1; 7 nucleotides line up with TRBD1. Germline trimming cut 4 bases from V and 2 bases from J; bases unmatched to any gene: 5. Germline CDR1 is SGHAT and CDR2 is FQNNGV. This CDR3 comprises 15 residues.

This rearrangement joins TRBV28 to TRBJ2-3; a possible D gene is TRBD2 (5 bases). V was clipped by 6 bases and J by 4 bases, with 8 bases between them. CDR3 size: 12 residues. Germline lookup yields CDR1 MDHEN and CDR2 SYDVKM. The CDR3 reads CASRGLADTQYF. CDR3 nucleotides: TGTGCCAGCAGAGGACTTGCAGATACGCAGTATTTT.

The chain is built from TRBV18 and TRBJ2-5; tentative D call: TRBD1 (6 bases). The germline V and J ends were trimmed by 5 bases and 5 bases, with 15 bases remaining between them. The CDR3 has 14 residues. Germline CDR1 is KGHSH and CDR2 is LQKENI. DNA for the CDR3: TGTGCCAGCTCAACCAGGGGAAGTGAGGAGACCCAGTACTTC. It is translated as CASSTRGSEETQYF.

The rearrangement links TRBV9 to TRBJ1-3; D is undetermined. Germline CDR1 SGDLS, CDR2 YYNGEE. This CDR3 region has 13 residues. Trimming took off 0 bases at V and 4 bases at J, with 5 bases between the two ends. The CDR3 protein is CASSVDEGNTIYF. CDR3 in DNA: TGTGCCAGCAGCGTAGACGAGGGAAACACCATATATTTT.

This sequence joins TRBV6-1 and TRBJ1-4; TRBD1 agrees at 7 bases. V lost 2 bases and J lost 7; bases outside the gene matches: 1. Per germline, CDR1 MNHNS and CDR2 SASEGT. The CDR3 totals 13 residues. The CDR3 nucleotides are TGTGCCAGCAGTGAAAACAGGGGTGAAAAACTGTTTTTT. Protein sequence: CASSENRGEKLFF.

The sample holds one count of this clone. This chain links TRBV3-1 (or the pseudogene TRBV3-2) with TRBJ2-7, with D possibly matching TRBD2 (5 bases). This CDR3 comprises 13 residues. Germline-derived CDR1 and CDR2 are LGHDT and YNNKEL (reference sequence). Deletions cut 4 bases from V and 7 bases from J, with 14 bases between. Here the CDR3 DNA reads TGTGCCAGCAGCCTAGCGTATGATTCTGAGCAGTACTTC. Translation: CASSLAYDSEQYF.

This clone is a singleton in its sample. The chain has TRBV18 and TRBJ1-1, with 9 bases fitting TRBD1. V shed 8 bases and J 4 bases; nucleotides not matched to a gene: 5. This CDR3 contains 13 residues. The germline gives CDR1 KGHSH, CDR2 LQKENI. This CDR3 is CASRQQGATEAFF. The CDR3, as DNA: TGTGCCAGCAGACAACAGGGGGCCACTGAAGCTTTCTTT.

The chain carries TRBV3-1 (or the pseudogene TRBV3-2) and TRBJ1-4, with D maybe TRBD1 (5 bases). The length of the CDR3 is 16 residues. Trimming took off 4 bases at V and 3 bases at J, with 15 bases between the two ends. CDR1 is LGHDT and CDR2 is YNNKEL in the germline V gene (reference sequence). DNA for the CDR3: TGTGCCAGCAGCCTGCGGGACTCACAGTCTAATGAAAAACTGTTTTTT. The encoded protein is CASSLRDSQSNEKLFF.